The rows below give T cell receptor beta chains drawn from one sample of a study of cytomegalovirus exposure and HLA in healthy donors. The method was immunoSEQ multiplex PCR; TCRdb's version includes in-frame clones alone and lacks a portion of them. There are around 220,000 clones in the sample; 83% occur only once, and around 1.4% lies in the top ten. The sequencing input was PBMCs. The receptors come from a girl between 5 and 17 years old in good health and CMV-seronegative. Both conserved end residues are part of each CDR3. Fields, in order: J gene, D gene, V gene, clone size, CDR3 length, CDR3 DNA, CDR3 protein. The D gene is left open where the match is weak. For some rows the clone size is stated as once, few or many, or as a class when expanded; others skip it.

>TRBJ2-5|TRBD1|TRBV9|-|14
TGTGCCAGCAGCGTAGCAGGGGGCCAAGAGACCCAGTACTTC
CASSVAGGQETQYF
>TRBJ2-5|-|TRBV28|-|15
TGTGCCAGCAGTTTAGTCGGGGTTTCCACGGAGACCCAGTACTTC
CASSLVGVSTETQYF
>TRBJ2-7|TRBD2|TRBV2|-|14
TGTGCCAGCAGGGGGACTAGCGGGTCCTACGAGCAGTACTTC
CASRGTSGSYEQYF
>TRBJ2-7|TRBD2|TRBV9|-|14
TGTGCCAGCAGCCCGACTAGCTCGGACTACGAGCAGTACTTC
CASSPTSSDYEQYF
>TRBJ1-5|-|TRBV5-8|once|13
TGTGCCAGCACCTTTACTAGGTGGCGGCCCCAGCATTTT
CASTFTRWRPQHF
>TRBJ1-1|TRBD1|TRBV29-1|-|11
TGCAGCGCACGGACAGGGACTGAAGCTTTCTTT
CSARTGTEAFF
>TRBJ1-4|-|TRBV15|-|17
TGTGCCACCAGCAGAGCTGATATGGGGGCCGTCAATGAAAAACTGTTTTTT
CATSRADMGAVNEKLFF
>TRBJ1-1|-|TRBV5-6|few|11
TGTGCCAGCATTCCAGACACTGAAGCTTTCTTT
CASIPDTEAFF
>TRBJ2-7|-|TRBV7-8|-|15
TGTGCCAGCAGCTTACAGGGGACACTTTCCTACGAGCAGTACTTC
CASSLQGTLSYEQYF
>TRBJ1-3|-|TRBV7-9|-|13
TGTGCCAGCAAGGGGTTCTCTGGAAACACCATATATTTT
CASKGFSGNTIYF
>TRBJ2-1|-|TRBV6-5|few|15
TGTGCCAGCAGTTACGCGAGGGGGAGCGCGAATGAGCAGTTCTTC
CASSYARGSANEQFF
>TRBJ2-7|-|TRBV5-1|-|14
TGCGCCAGCAGCTTGGGGGCTGATTTGTACGAGCAGTACTTC
CASSLGADLYEQYF
>TRBJ2-7|TRBD1|TRBV28|once|14
TGTGCCAGCAGTCGCCCGGGACAGCTCTACGAGCAGTACTTC
CASSRPGQLYEQYF
>TRBJ1-5|-|TRBV19|-|14
TGTGCCAGTAGTATTGGGGGGATAAATCAGCCCCAGCATTTT
CASSIGGINQPQHF
>TRBJ1-1|TRBD1|TRBV28|-|15
TGTGCCAGCAGTTCCGGAAGGGGGCGGAACACTGAAGCTTTCTTT
CASSSGRGRNTEAFF
>TRBJ1-5|TRBD1|TRBV28|-|15
TGTGCCACCGGTCCTATACAGGGGAGCAATCAGCCCCAGCATTTT
CATGPIQGSNQPQHF
>TRBJ1-2|-|TRBV14|-|14
TGTGCCAGCAGCCAAGCCGCCAGGAACTATGGCTACACCTTC
CASSQAARNYGYTF
>TRBJ2-1|TRBD1|TRBV7-6|-|14
TGTGCCAGCAGCTTAGTGGACAGGGCTAATGAGCAGTTCTTC
CASSLVDRANEQFF
>TRBJ2-5|TRBD1|TRBV10-3|-|15
TGTGCCATCAGTGAGTCAGGGGACAGGGCGAAGACCCAGTACTTC
CAISESGDRAKTQYF
>TRBJ1-2|-|TRBV19|-|17
TGTGCCAGTAGTCTTTATGTAGGAGACAGATCCCGTCTAGGCTACACCTTC
CASSLYVGDRSRLGYTF
>TRBJ2-7|TRBD2|TRBV28|-|20
TGTGCCAGCAGTTTTTACCCGGGACTAGCGGGGGTTCGTCTGGGGTCCGAGCAGTACTTC
CASSFYPGLAGVRLGSEQYF
>TRBJ1-5|-|TRBV28|-|17
TGTGCCAGCAGTCATCTTGGAAGGGGGTTATTAGATCAGCCCCAGCATTTT
CASSHLGRGLLDQPQHF
>TRBJ2-2|TRBD1|TRBV28|-|14
TGTGCCAGCAGCAATACAGGGGGGACCGGGGAGCTGTTTTTT
CASSNTGGTGELFF
>TRBJ2-5|-|TRBV7-3|-|14
TGTGCCAGCACGCCCCGTGCAGGGTCGGAGACCCAGTACTTC
CASTPRAGSETQYF
>TRBJ2-3|-|TRBV6-6|few|11
TGTGCCAGCATGGCCACAGATACGCAGTATTTT
CASMATDTQYF
>TRBJ2-5|-|TRBV7-3|-|15
TGTGCCAGCAGCTTACGCCATCAGGGGAAGGAGACCCAGTACTTC
CASSLRHQGKETQYF
>TRBJ2-1|-|TRBV27|few|15
TGTGCCAGCAGTTTACGCGGGGCCTCCTACAATGAGCAGTTCTTC
CASSLRGASYNEQFF
>TRBJ2-6|-|TRBV10-2|-|18
TGCGCCAGCAGTGAGGCGGGACCCCGCTCCTCTGGGGCCAACGTCCTGACTTTC
CASSEAGPRSSGANVLTF
>TRBJ2-5|-|TRBV5-1|-|12
TGCGCCAGCAGCTTGCCCCAGGAGACCCAGTACTTC
CASSLPQETQYF
>TRBJ2-1|-|TRBV9|-|13
TGTGCCAGCAGCGTAAGACTGTACAATGAGCAGTTCTTC
CASSVRLYNEQFF
>TRBJ1-4|TRBD1|TRBV19|-|14
TGTGCCAGTAGTATCTCGGACAGGGGTGAAAAACTGTTTTTT
CASSISDRGEKLFF
>TRBJ2-6|-|TRBV2|-|15
TGTGCCAGCAAGAGACAGCCGTCTGGGGCCAACGTCCTGACTTTC
CASKRQPSGANVLTF
>TRBJ2-5|TRBD2|TRBV7-8|once|14
TGTGCCAGCAGCCTGAGCGGGACTACAGAGACCCAGTACTTC
CASSLSGTTETQYF
>TRBJ1-5|-|TRBV30|-|13
TGTGCCTGGGGCTACGGGGATCGTCAGCCCCAGCATTTT
CAWGYGDRQPQHF
>TRBJ1-5|-|TRBV4-3|few|13
TGCGCCAGCAGCCAAGGGCGGGGTCAGCCCCAGCATTTT
CASSQGRGQPQHF
>TRBJ2-1|TRBD1|TRBV29-1|-|11
TGCAGCGGGGGACAGCACAATGAGCAGTTCTTC
CSGGQHNEQFF
>TRBJ1-2|TRBD1|TRBV5-1|-|13
TGCGCCAGCAGTCGGGACAGTCCTGGGGGCTACACCTTC
CASSRDSPGGYTF
>TRBJ2-7|-|TRBV27|-|16
TGTGCCAGCAGTTTATCGAGTCAGGGTGGTACCTACGAGCAGTACTTC
CASSLSSQGGTYEQYF
>TRBJ2-5|-|TRBV11-2|-|17
TGTGCCAGCAGCTTAAGGCCGGAGGCGGTGGGCCCGGAGACCCAGTACTTC
CASSLRPEAVGPETQYF
>TRBJ2-3|-|TRBV5-1|-|15
TGCGCCAGCAGCTTGTTGTTCCCAGACACAGATACGCAGTATTTT
CASSLLFPDTDTQYF
>TRBJ2-1|TRBD2|TRBV4-1|-|14
TGCGCCAGCAGCCAAGGGCGGGGGGAATGGGAGCAGTTCTTC
CASSQGRGEWEQFF
>TRBJ2-1|-|TRBV10-1|-|14
TGCGCCAGCAGTGAGTCAAGGACAGACAATGAGCAGTTCTTC
CASSESRTDNEQFF
>TRBJ1-3|-|TRBV5-1|-|15
TGCGCCAGCAGCCCCAACAGTGACTCTGGAAACACCATATATTTT
CASSPNSDSGNTIYF
>TRBJ1-1|-|TRBV4-2|-|13
TGTGCCAGCAGCACCCGGACAGCGGATGAAGCTTTCTTT
CASSTRTADEAFF
>TRBJ1-2|-|TRBV27|-|14
TGTGCCAGCAGTTTACTAGGCCCCAACTATGGCTACACCTTC
CASSLLGPNYGYTF
>TRBJ1-2|-|TRBV18|-|16
TGTGCCAGCTCACCTTCTCTAGGGCAGGGAAGGAATGGCTACACCTTC
CASSPSLGQGRNGYTF
>TRBJ1-4|-|TRBV7-6|-|13
TGTGCCAGCAGCCCCCGAGGGTATGAAAAACTGTTTTTT
CASSPRGYEKLFF
>TRBJ2-3|TRBD2|TRBV6-6|-|16
TGTGCCAGCAGCCCGACACGCGGGGGGCAAGAGGATACGCAGTATTTT
CASSPTRGGQEDTQYF